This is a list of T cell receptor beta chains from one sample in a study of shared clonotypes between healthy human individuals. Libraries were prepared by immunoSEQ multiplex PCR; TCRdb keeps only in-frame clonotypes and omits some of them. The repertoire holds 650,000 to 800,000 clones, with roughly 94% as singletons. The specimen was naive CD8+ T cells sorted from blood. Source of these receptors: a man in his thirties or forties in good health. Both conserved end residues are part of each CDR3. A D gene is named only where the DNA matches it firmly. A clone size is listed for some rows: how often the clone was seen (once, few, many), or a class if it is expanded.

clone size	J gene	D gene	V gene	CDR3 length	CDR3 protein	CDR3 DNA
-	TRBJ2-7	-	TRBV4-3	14	CASSPSAVYYEQYF	TGCGCCAGCAGCCCCTCGGCCGTATACTACGAGCAGTACTTC
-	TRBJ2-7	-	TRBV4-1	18	CASSQSWGETARSYEQYF	TGCGCCAGCAGCCAATCTTGGGGGGAGACAGCCCGCTCCTACGAGCAGTACTTC
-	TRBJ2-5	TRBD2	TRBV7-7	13	CASSLISGETQYF	TGTGCTAGCAGCTTAATTAGCGGGGAGACCCAGTACTTC
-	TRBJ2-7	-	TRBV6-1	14	CASSETSLSYEQYF	TGTGCCAGCAGTGAGACTAGTCTATCCTACGAGCAGTACTTC
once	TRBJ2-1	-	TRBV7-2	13	CASSPGVYNEQFF	TGTGCCAGCAGCCCGGGAGTCTACAATGAGCAGTTCTTC
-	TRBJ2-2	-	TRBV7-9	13	CASSSLDTGELFF	TGTGCCAGCAGCTCTCTGGACACCGGGGAGCTGTTTTTT
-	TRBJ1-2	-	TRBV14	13	CASSQGVPGGYTF	TGTGCCAGCAGCCAAGGGGTCCCAGGAGGCTACACCTTC
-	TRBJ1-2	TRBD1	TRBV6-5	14	CASSPGQTSYGYTF	TGTGCCAGCAGCCCGGGACAGACTTCCTATGGCTACACCTTC
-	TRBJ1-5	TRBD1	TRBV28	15	CASSFGTGGGQPQHF	TGTGCCAGCAGTTTCGGGACAGGGGGAGGACAGCCCCAGCATTTT
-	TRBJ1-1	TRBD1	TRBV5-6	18	CASSPLGQGDIMNTEAFF	TGTGCCAGCAGCCCGCTCGGACAGGGGGATATCATGAACACTGAAGCTTTCTTT
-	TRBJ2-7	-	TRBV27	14	CASSFSGEMYEQYF	TGTGCCAGCAGTTTTAGTGGTGAGATGTACGAGCAGTACTTC
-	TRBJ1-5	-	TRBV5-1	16	CASSWFVRVSNQPQHF	TGCGCCAGCAGCTGGTTCGTCAGGGTAAGCAATCAGCCCCAGCATTTT
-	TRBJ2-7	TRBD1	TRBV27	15	CASSLVGTGDYEQYF	TGTGCCAGCAGTTTAGTAGGGACAGGAGATTACGAGCAGTACTTC
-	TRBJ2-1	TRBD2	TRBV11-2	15	CASSRAGDIYNEQFF	TGTGCCAGCAGCCGAGCGGGAGACATCTACAATGAGCAGTTCTTC
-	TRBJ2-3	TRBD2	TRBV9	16	CASSTRAGYSTDTQYF	TGTGCCAGCAGCACACGAGCGGGGTATAGCACAGATACGCAGTATTTT
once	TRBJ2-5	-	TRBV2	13	CASSSLVQETQYF	TGTGCCAGCAGTTCGCTCGTTCAAGAGACCCAGTACTTC
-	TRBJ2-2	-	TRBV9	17	CASSESRVRVGAGELFF	TGTGCCAGCAGCGAAAGCAGGGTCCGGGTCGGGGCCGGGGAGCTGTTTTTT
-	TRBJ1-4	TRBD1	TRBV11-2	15	CASSRRGTDNEKLFF	TGTGCCAGCAGCCGAAGAGGGACAGATAATGAAAAACTGTTTTTT
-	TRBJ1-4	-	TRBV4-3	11	CASSQGEKLFF	TGCGCCAGCAGCCAAGGTGAAAAACTGTTTTTT
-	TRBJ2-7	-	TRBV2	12	CASSGNSYEQYF	TGTGCCAGCAGCGGGAATAGCTACGAGCAGTACTTC
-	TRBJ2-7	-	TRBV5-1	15	CASSLVPESSYEQYF	TGCGCCAGCAGCTTGGTTCCGGAAAGCTCCTACGAGCAGTACTTC
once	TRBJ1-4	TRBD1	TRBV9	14	CASGQGARSQKLFF	TGTGCCAGCGGACAGGGGGCGCGATCCCAAAAACTGTTTTTT
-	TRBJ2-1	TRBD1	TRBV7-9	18	CASSPLRLRDREYNEQFF	TGTGCCAGCAGTCCTCTTAGGTTAAGGGACAGGGAGTACAATGAGCAGTTCTTC
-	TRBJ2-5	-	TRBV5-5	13	CASSTRVWETQYF	TGTGCCAGCAGCACCCGGGTGTGGGAGACCCAGTACTTC
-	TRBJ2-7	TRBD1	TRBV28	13	CASWDRASYEQYF	TGTGCCAGCTGGGACAGGGCCTCCTACGAGCAGTACTTC
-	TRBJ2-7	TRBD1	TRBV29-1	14	CSVEPQGQPYEQYF	TGCAGCGTTGAGCCACAGGGGCAGCCCTACGAGCAGTACTTC
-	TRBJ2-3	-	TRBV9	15	CASSVLGGFTDTQYF	TGTGCCAGCAGCGTATTAGGAGGTTTTACAGATACGCAGTATTTT
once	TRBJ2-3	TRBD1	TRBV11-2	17	CASSLVPGQGVADTQYF	TGTGCCAGCAGCTTAGTACCGGGACAGGGGGTAGCAGATACGCAGTATTTT
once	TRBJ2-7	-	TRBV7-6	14	CASSLGQKSYEQYF	TGTGCCAGCAGCTTAGGACAAAAGTCCTACGAGCAGTACTTC
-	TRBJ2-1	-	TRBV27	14	CASSLGTEGNEQFF	TGTGCCAGCAGTTTAGGTACGGAGGGCAATGAGCAGTTCTTC
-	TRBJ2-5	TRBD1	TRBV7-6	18	CASSLTGTGGLAQETQYF	TGTGCCAGCAGCTTAACCGGGACAGGGGGTTTGGCCCAAGAGACCCAGTACTTC
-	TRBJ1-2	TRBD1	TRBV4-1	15	CASSQDRTGGYGYTF	TGCGCCAGCAGCCAAGATCGGACAGGGGGCTATGGCTACACCTTC
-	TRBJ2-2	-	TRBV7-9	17	CASTPPIPGHYTGELFF	TGTGCCAGCACGCCTCCCATTCCGGGACATTACACCGGGGAGCTGTTTTTT
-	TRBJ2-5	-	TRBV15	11	CATSREETQYF	TGTGCCACCAGCAGAGAAGAGACCCAGTACTTC
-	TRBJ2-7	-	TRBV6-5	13	CASQNRGFNEQYF	TGTGCCAGTCAAAATCGGGGATTTAACGAGCAGTACTTC
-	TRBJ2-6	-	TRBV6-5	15	CASSRTDSGANVLTF	TGTGCCAGCAGTCGGACAGACTCTGGGGCCAACGTCCTGACTTTC
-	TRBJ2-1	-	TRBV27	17	CASSPEKAVSSYNEQFF	TGTGCCAGCAGCCCTGAGAAAGCGGTTAGCTCCTACAATGAGCAGTTCTTC
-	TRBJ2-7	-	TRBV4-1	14	CASSQEGFRDEQYF	TGCGCCAGCAGCCAAGAAGGGTTTAGGGACGAGCAGTACTTC
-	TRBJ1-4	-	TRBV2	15	CASRTDVGTNEKLFF	TGTGCCAGCAGGACAGATGTAGGAACTAATGAAAAACTGTTTTTT
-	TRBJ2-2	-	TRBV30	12	CAWSLFAGELFF	TGTGCCTGGAGTTTATTTGCCGGGGAGCTGTTTTTT
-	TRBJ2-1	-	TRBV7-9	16	CASSLEGSAPKGEQFF	TGTGCCAGCAGCTTAGAAGGTAGCGCACCTAAGGGGGAGCAGTTCTTC
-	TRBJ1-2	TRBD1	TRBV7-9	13	CASSLARQGGYTF	TGTGCCAGCAGCTTAGCGCGACAGGGTGGCTACACCTTC
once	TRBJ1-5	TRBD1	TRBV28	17	CASSSNQGEALNQPQHF	TGTGCCAGCAGCTCAAACCAGGGGGAGGCCCTCAATCAGCCCCAGCATTTT
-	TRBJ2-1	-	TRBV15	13	CATSLVSYNEQFF	TGTGCCACCAGCCTAGTTTCCTACAATGAGCAGTTCTTC
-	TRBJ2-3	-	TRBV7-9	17	CASSARLDKVSTDTQYF	TGTGCCAGCAGCGCGAGACTAGATAAAGTCAGCACAGATACGCAGTATTTT
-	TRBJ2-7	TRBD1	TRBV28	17	CASSLRRTGGLSYEQYF	TGTGCCAGCAGTTTACGAAGGACAGGGGGCTTGTCCTACGAGCAGTACTTC
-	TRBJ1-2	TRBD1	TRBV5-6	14	CASSLGQGARGYTF	TGTGCCAGCAGCTTAGGACAGGGGGCGAGAGGCTACACCTTC
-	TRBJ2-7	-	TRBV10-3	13	CAISEGNNYEQYF	TGTGCCATCAGTGAGGGGAACAATTACGAGCAGTACTTC
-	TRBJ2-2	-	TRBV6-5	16	CASSYSAGKSTGELFF	TGTGCCAGCAGTTACTCTGCGGGAAAGTCAACCGGGGAGCTGTTTTTT
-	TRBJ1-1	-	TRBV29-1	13	CSVEGEENTEAFF	TGCAGCGTTGAAGGGGAGGAGAACACTGAAGCTTTCTTT